One sample yielded the 28 T cell receptor beta chains listed below, sequenced in a study of cytomegalovirus exposure and HLA in healthy donors. Researchers ran the PCR with 60 Vbeta and 13 Jbeta primers. The protocol was immunoSEQ multiplex PCR, while the TCRdb copy is restricted to in-frame clones and leaves out a portion. The sample has about 130,000 clones, around three quarters seen once; the top ten hold over 4%. Material: PBMCs. The source is a man aged 25 to 40 in good health.

In this sample, this clone turned up many times. The chain uses TRBV4-3 and TRBJ2-1; 11 nucleotides agree with TRBD2. The CDR3 has 15 amino acids. The germline gives CDR1 LGHNA, CDR2 YSLEER. The ends lost 7 bases at V and 12 bases at J; junction bases unmatched: 14. CDR3 nucleotides: TGCGCCAGCAATGGGGCGACTAGCGGGGATTTTGGGCAGTTCTTC. As protein: CASNGATSGDFGQFF.

V is TRBV7-9 and J is TRBJ1-2; 9 nucleotides match TRBD1. Germline CDR1 reads SEHNR; CDR2 reads FQNEAQ (reference sequence). The CDR3 spans 13 residues. With 7 bases clipped from V and 9 bases from J, the junction kept 9 bases outside the gene matches. CDR3 in amino acids: CASNRGDRERYTF. In DNA form, the CDR3 reads TGTGCCAGCAACAGGGGGGACAGGGAACGCTACACCTTC.

The gene calls are TRBV6-6 and TRBJ2-5; D is possibly TRBD1 (6 bases). Germline assignment: CDR1 MNHNY and CDR2 SVGAGI (reference sequence). The CDR3 loop spans 12 amino acids. Trimming removed 6 bases at V and 2 bases at J, with 7 bases between. CDR3 amino acids: CASSDRQETQYF. CDR3 nucleotides: TGTGCCAGCAGCGACAGGCAAGAGACCCAGTACTTC.

The chain combines TRBV7-2 with TRBJ2-7, with a possible D match to TRBD2 (6 bases). The V end lost 5 bases, the J end lost 6 bases, and 20 bases lay between the germline ends. The CDR3 is 15 residues long. CDR1 SGHTA and CDR2 FQGNSA come from the germline V gene. The CDR3 region has the DNA TGTGCCAGCAGCCCGCGGGACGGAACCGGGGGCGAGCAGTACTTC. Amino acid sequence: CASSPRDGTGGEQYF.

The chain carries TRBV4-1 and TRBJ2-7, with D unclear. CDR3 length equals 13 residues. V lost 0 bases to trimming and J lost 5 bases, with 8 bases between them. CDR1 is MGHRA and CDR2 is YSYEKL in the germline V gene. CDR3 DNA: TGCGCCAGCAGCCAAGAGTCCCCTAACGAGCAGTACTTC. This gives the protein CASSQESPNEQYF.

J is TRBJ2-2 and V is TRBV7-3; 10 nucleotides line up with TRBD1. CDR3 length: 15 amino acids. The trim removed 5 bases at V and 4 bases at J, leaving 4 bases unmatched. The germline V gene has CDR1 SGHTA and CDR2 FQGTGA. The CDR3 is CASSERDRGTGELFF. The CDR3 DNA is TGTGCCAGCAGCGAGAGGGACAGGGGCACCGGGGAGCTGTTTTTT.

This chain uses TRBV4-2 with TRBJ2-3; 9 bases fit TRBD2. J lost 9 bases, V lost 2 bases, and 12 bases had no gene match. The CDR3 is 16 residues long. Looked up from germline, CDR1 is LGHNA and CDR2 is YNFKEQ. The CDR3 sequence is CASSQSTWTSEGTQYF. The DNA of the CDR3 is TGTGCCAGCAGCCAATCAACCTGGACTAGCGAGGGAACGCAGTATTTT.

The gene calls are TRBV28 and TRBJ1-5, with D unresolved. Between the trimmed V and J ends, which lost 3 bases and 6 bases, there was a span of 12 bases. This CDR3 spans 14 amino acids. Per germline, CDR1 MDHEN and CDR2 SYDVKM. CDR3 region: CASSLTRLAQPQHF. CDR3 nucleotide sequence: TGTGCCAGCAGTTTGACTAGGCTTGCTCAGCCCCAGCATTTT.

This clone was counted between two and nine times. The V and J genes are TRBV7-8 and TRBJ2-1; 9 nucleotides align to TRBD2. Per the germline V gene, CDR1 is SGHVS and CDR2 is FQNEAQ. V shed 5 bases and J 3 bases; nucleotides not matched to a gene: 5. This CDR3 is 15 amino acids long. CDR3: CASSRRTSDYNEQFF. The CDR3 coding sequence is TGTGCCAGCAGCCGCAGGACTAGCGACTACAATGAGCAGTTCTTC.

Note on this clone: A junction end diverges from the germline sequence, so it may reflect a read error. The DNA of the CDR3 is TGTGCCAGCAGTTCACCCTCTCTAGGAGAGCGGTACTTC. Its protein is CASSSPSLGERYF. This rearrangement joins TRBV6-5 to TRBJ2-7; D is unclear. The CDR3 contains 13 residues. Looked up from germline, CDR1 is MNHEY and CDR2 is SVGAGI.

The chain couples TRBV2 to TRBJ2-7; 9 nucleotides agree with TRBD2. Looked up from germline, CDR1 is SNHLY and CDR2 is FYNNEI. This CDR3 region has 15 residues. V dropped 6 bases and J dropped 2; count of bases not matched to a gene: 8. The CDR3 nucleotides are TGTGCCAGCAGAGCAAGGCTAGCGGGGACCTACGAGCAGTACTTC. Its protein is CASRARLAGTYEQYF.

The chain uses TRBV29-1 and TRBJ2-7; 8 nucleotides line up with TRBD2. V shed 4 bases and J 2 bases; nucleotides not matched to a gene: 4. In germline, CDR1 is SQVTM, CDR2 ANQGSEA. The CDR3 extends over 13 amino acids. The CDR3 DNA sequence: TGCAGCGTTGTCCCTAGCGGGCCCTACGAGCAGTACTTC. Translation gives CSVVPSGPYEQYF.

This chain links TRBV29-1 with TRBJ1-1; 7 bases match TRBD1. The CDR3 spans 13 residues. The V and J ends lost 6 bases and 8 bases, in that order; junction bases with no gene match: 12. Germline V gene sequence: CDR1 SQVTM, CDR2 ANQGSEA. For the CDR3, the DNA is TGCAGCGTCCGCACCAGAACAGGGGCCGAAGCTTTCTTT. Its translation is CSVRTRTGAEAFF.

V gene TRBV29-1 combines with J gene TRBJ1-1; 8 bases align to TRBD1. CDR1 is SQVTM, CDR2 ANQGSEA, per germline. Trimming took 5 bases from V and 6 from J; bases not matched to a gene: 14. The CDR3 totals 15 residues. In DNA, the CDR3 is TGCAGCGTTCCACCAGGGGGCGGGGGTAATGCTGAAGCTTTCTTT. This gives the protein CSVPPGGGGNAEAFF.

This chain uses TRBV6-5 with TRBJ2-7; D might be TRBD2 (5 bases). The CDR3 is made up of 15 amino acids. Trimming pared 3 bases from V and 2 bases from J, leaving 14 bases between. CDR1 and CDR2 (germline): MNHEY, SVGAGI. In DNA form, the CDR3 reads TGTGCCAGCAGTTATTTACGGGGTTCTGCCTACGAGCAGTACTTC. It encodes CASSYLRGSAYEQYF.

This clone was recorded once. In DNA, the CDR3 is TGTGCCAGTGGGACAGATTTTACCTACGAGCAGTACTTC. Protein sequence: CASGTDFTYEQYF. The chain couples TRBV19 to TRBJ2-7, with TRBD1 identical over 7 bases. This CDR3 comprises 13 residues. Germline V gene lookup returns CDR1 LNHDA and CDR2 SQIVND (reference sequence). Trimming took 8 bases from V and 2 from J; bases not matched to a gene: 6.

This rearrangement joins TRBV4-3 to TRBJ2-3; D perhaps matches TRBD2 (6 bases). Germline V gene data show CDR1 as LGHNA and CDR2 as YSLEER. This CDR3 has 15 residues. Trimming stripped 0 bases from V and 6 bases from J, with 13 bases between. The CDR3 sequence: CASSQDNRGTDTQYF. CDR3 DNA sequence: TGCGCCAGCAGCCAAGATAATCGCGGGACGGATACGCAGTATTTT.

This sequence joins TRBV25-1 and TRBJ2-5; weak D call: TRBD2 (6 bases). Germline CDR1 is MGHDK and CDR2 is SYGVNS. Trimming shortened V by 4 bases and J by 5 bases, and 11 bases separated the two germline ends. The CDR3 consists of 13 residues. The CDR3 protein is CASSVGGGETQYF. The CDR3 DNA reads as TGTGCCAGCAGTGTTGGGGGAGGCGAGACCCAGTACTTC.

The chain recombines TRBV27 with TRBJ1-5, with 10 positions matching TRBD1. The V gene end was trimmed by 5 bases and the J gene end by 5 bases; junction bases not matched to a gene: 9. CDR3 length: 16 residues. Germline V gene lookup returns CDR1 MNHEY and CDR2 SMNVEV (reference sequence). The CDR3 loop is CASSRQGADHDQPQHF. The CDR3 DNA follows: TGTGCCAGCAGTAGACAGGGGGCGGATCACGATCAGCCCCAGCATTTT.

This clone was seen more than once but under ten times. CDR3 region: CASSREDREYQPQHF. CDR3 DNA sequence: TGTGCCAGTAGTAGAGAGGACAGGGAATACCAGCCCCAGCATTTT. The chain is built from TRBV19 and TRBJ1-5; TRBD1 matches 8 bases. In germline, CDR1 is LNHDA, CDR2 SQIVND (reference sequence). V gave up 4 bases and J gave up 7 bases; unmatched junction bases: 9. This CDR3 has 15 residues.

The chain uses TRBV7-8 and TRBJ1-4, with D unclear. CDR1 is SGHVS, CDR2 FQNEAQ, per germline. This CDR3 region has 18 residues. V lost 1 base and J lost 1, with 16 bases in between. CDR3 sequence reads: CASSLGGGPLGTNEKLFF. In DNA form, the CDR3 reads TGTGCCAGCAGCTTAGGAGGCGGTCCCCTAGGAACTAATGAAAAACTGTTTTTT. The entire variable domain, with the rest obtained from reference TRBV7-8 and TRBJ1-4, is as follows: GAGVSQSPRYKVAKRGQDVALRCDPISGHVSLFWYQQALGQGPEFLTYFQNEAQLDKSGLPSDRFFAERPEGSVSTLKIQRTQQEDSAVYLCASSLGGGPLGTNEKLFFGSGTQLSVL.

The CDR3 here is CASSYKNLATSTDTQYF. The CDR3 DNA is TGTGCCAGCAGCTACAAAAACTTAGCGACTAGCACAGATACGCAGTATTTT. The rearrangement joins TRBV11-2 to TRBJ2-3; D is perhaps TRBD2 (5 bases). Trimming shortened V by 4 bases and J by 0 bases, and 17 bases separated the two germline ends. CDR3 length: 17 amino acids. In germline, CDR1 is SGHAT, CDR2 FQNNGV.

For this clone: The junction departs from germline at one end; a sequencing error may be responsible. The chain carries TRBV27 and TRBJ2-1; 8 nucleotides agree with TRBD2. The CDR3 loop spans 12 amino acids. The germline V gene encodes CDR1 MNHEY and CDR2 SMNVEV (reference sequence). The CDR3 nucleotides read TGTGCCAGCAGCCGGGAGGGGGACCCTAGGATCTTC. The encoded protein is CASSREGDPRIF.

The rearrangement links TRBV9 to TRBJ2-1, with D perhaps TRBD2 (6 bases). The CDR3 sequence is 13 residues long. The germline CDR1 and CDR2 sequences are SGDLS and YYNGEE. V dropped 0 bases and J dropped 8 bases, with 9 bases sitting between them. The CDR3 loop reads CASSVGGEDEQFF. Here the CDR3 DNA reads TGTGCCAGCAGCGTAGGAGGGGAGGATGAGCAGTTCTTC.

The chain has TRBV7-3 and TRBJ2-1, with a possible D match to TRBD2 (6 bases). Between the trimmed V and J ends, which lost 1 base and 6 bases, there was a span of 7 bases. CDR3 length: 13 amino acids. Germline V CDR1 and CDR2: SGHTA, FQGTGA. The CDR3 nucleotides are TGTGCCAGCAGCTTAATGGAGGGCAATGAGCAGTTCTTC. This translates into CASSLMEGNEQFF.

The chain employs TRBV19 and TRBJ2-4; a weak D match, TRBD2 (6 bases). The germline gives CDR1 LNHDA, CDR2 SQIVND (reference sequence). This CDR3 spans 13 amino acids. V dropped 8 bases and J dropped 6 bases, with 14 bases sitting between them. CDR3 sequence reads: CASSGGKGNIQYF. The CDR3, as DNA: TGTGCCAGTTCTGGCGGGAAGGGAAACATTCAGTACTTC.

The chain links TRBV30 to TRBJ1-5; D call uncertain. V was pared by 0 bases and J by 6 bases, with 6 bases between. The length of the CDR3 is 12 residues. CDR1 and CDR2 from the germline V gene are GTSNPN and SVGIG (reference sequence). CDR3 bases: TGTGCCTGGAGTGTACGGGGTCAGCCCCAGCATTTT. This translates into CAWSVRGQPQHF.

The chain uses TRBV2 and TRBJ1-5, with TRBD1 identical over 7 bases. This CDR3 is built from 12 residues. Trimming took 8 bases from V and 6 from J; bases not matched to a gene: 4. Germline CDR1 reads SNHLY; CDR2 reads FYNNEI. CDR3 bases: TGTGCCAGCCGCGCAGGGGGTCAGCCCCAGCATTTT. It is translated as CASRAGGQPQHF.